These 4 T cell receptor beta chains originate from one sample sequenced in a study of shared clonotypes between healthy human individuals. CD45RO-negative cells were positively selected for CCR7, leaving out terminally differentiated effector memory CD45RA+ cells. Here immunoSEQ multiplex PCR was the method, and the copy in TCRdb shows in-frame clones only, minus some. Of nearly 2 million clones listed, around 96% were seen once; the top ten hold approximately 1%. Sequencing used naive CD8+ T cells sorted from blood. The source is a man between 18 and 35 years old in good health.

V usage is TRBV4-3 and J usage is TRBJ2-1; tentative D call: TRBD2 (5 bases). Trimming shortened V by 3 bases and J by 7 bases, and 10 bases separated the two germline ends. The germline V gene has CDR1 LGHNA and CDR2 YSLEER. CDR3 length: 13 amino acids. DNA of the CDR3: TGCGCCAGCAGCCACGGGGTGGGAAATGAGCAGTTCTTC. This encodes CASSHGVGNEQFF.

This chain uses TRBV27 with TRBJ2-1, with 7 nucleotides matching TRBD1. This CDR3 spans 17 amino acids. Germline V gene sequence: CDR1 MNHEY, CDR2 SMNVEV (reference sequence). V lost 0 bases, J lost 4 bases, and 9 bases stayed unmatched. DNA for the CDR3: TGTGCCAGCAGTTTATCGCCAGGACAGGAGTCGTACAATGAGCAGTTCTTC. It is translated as CASSLSPGQESYNEQFF.

The J gene is TRBJ2-1, the V gene TRBV13; tentative D call: TRBD2 (5 bases). Germline CDR1 and CDR2: PRHDT and FYEKMQ (reference sequence). The CDR3 runs to 15 residues. V lost 1 base and J 2 bases, leaving 9 bases between the germline ends. The chain's CDR3 is CASSLEGAPYNEQFF. DNA of the CDR3: TGTGCCAGCAGCTTAGAGGGAGCGCCCTACAATGAGCAGTTCTTC.

Points on this clone: Other nucleotide sequences from this sample produce the same CDR3. This chain connects TRBV27 to TRBJ1-5; D perhaps matches TRBD1 (5 bases). From germline, CDR1 is MNHEY and CDR2 SMNVEV (reference sequence). V was shortened by 6 bases and J by 3 bases, with 12 bases between the two germline ends. The CDR3 extends over 14 amino acids. The CDR3 DNA reads TGTGCCAGCAGCCCGGGACTGCCCAATCAGCCCCAGCATTTT. Its protein product is CASSPGLPNQPQHF.